These T cell receptor beta chains were read from a single sample in a study of T cell repertoires in cytomegalovirus infection. TCRdb used MiXCR to reprocess the reads, holding one entry per CDR3 protein. The sample carries 800,000 to 950,000 distinct CDR3 sequences, less than 35% recorded once. Their recognized antigens are unknown. Sequences were derived from cultured CD8+ T cells from PBMCs, sampled from culture after CMV antigen stimulation. Every receptor here comes from a human donor in good health (CMV status not recorded). Some clones in this sample may be carry-over from other donors' samples. Both conserved end residues are part of each CDR3. Fields, in order: J gene, clone size, CDR3 length, V gene, D gene, CDR3 protein, CDR3 DNA. D genes are given only for firm matches. Where a row states a size, it is once, few, many or the class of an expanded clone; other rows omit it.

>TRBJ1-5|few|14|TRBV6-2/TRBV6-3|.
CASRGRGGNQPQHF
TGTGCCAGCAGGGGCAGGGGAGGAAATCAGCCCCAGCATTTT
>TRBJ2-2|.|17|TRBV11-3|.
CASSFLGSGRGTGELFF
TGTGCCAGCAGCTTTCTGGGGTCGGGTCGGGGTACCGGGGAGCTGTTTTTT
>TRBJ1-2|.|17|TRBV27|.
CASSGGTDSLRGYGYTF
TGTGCCAGCAGTGGCGGGACGGATTCTTTACGGGGCTATGGCTACACCTTC
>TRBJ1-1|.|13|TRBV7-9|.
CATRGERGTEAFF
TGTGCCACCCGGGGGGAGAGAGGCACTGAAGCTTTCTTT
>TRBJ2-5|once|14|TRBV10-1|.
CASSEVGVQETQYF
TGCGCCAGCAGTGAGGTTGGGGTCCAAGAGACCCAGTACTTC
>TRBJ1-1|.|13|TRBV2|.
CASRRDGNTEAFF
TGTGCCAGCAGGAGAGACGGGAACACTGAAGCTTTCTTT
>TRBJ2-5|once|16|TRBV7-8|TRBD2
CASSNPSGGAFETKYF
TGTGCCAGCAGCAACCCTAGCGGGGGGGCCTTCGAGACCAAGTACTTC
>TRBJ2-2|few|16|TRBV7-6|.
CASSLAPFANTGELFF
TGTGCCAGCAGCTTAGCGCCGTTCGCGAACACCGGGGAGCTGTTTTTT
>TRBJ2-5|.|12|TRBV6-2/TRBV6-3|.
CATGYQQETQCF
TGTGCCACCGGGTACCAGCAAGAGACCCAGTGCTTC
>TRBJ2-7|.|13|TRBV10-1|.
CASSQTRSYEQYF
TGCGCCAGCAGTCAGACTCGCTCCTACGAGCAGTACTTC
>TRBJ1-5|.|14|TRBV5-1|.
CASSLGGIDQPQHF
TGCGCCAGCAGCTTGGGGGGGATCGATCAGCCCCAGCATTTT
>TRBJ2-7|many|15|TRBV7-9|TRBD2
CASGTQSGNNYEQYF
TGTGCCAGTGGGACTCAAAGCGGGAATAACTACGAGCAGTACTTC
>TRBJ2-3|.|14|TRBV24-1|TRBD1
CATSDLTGAAAQYF
TGTGCCACCAGTGACCTGACAGGGGCGGCGGCGCAGTATTTT
>TRBJ2-3|.|16|TRBV11-3|.
CASSSQGTDGTDTQYF
TGTGCCAGCAGCTCTCAGGGGACCGACGGCACAGATACGCAGTATTTT
>TRBJ2-5|.|17|TRBV7-6|.
CASTPELGEYRQETQYF
TGTGCCAGCACCCCCGAGCTAGGGGAGTATAGACAAGAGACCCAGTACTTC
>TRBJ2-5|.|14|TRBV7-9|.
CASSSVRSQETQYF
TGTGCCAGCAGCTCAGTAAGGTCCCAAGAGACCCAGTACTTC
>TRBJ2-2|.|16|TRBV18|TRBD1
CASSPPPGQYTGELFF
TGTGCCAGCTCACCTCCCCCGGGACAGTACACCGGGGAGCTGTTTTTT
>TRBJ1-3|few|15|TRBV20-1|TRBD1
CSARPRQGSGNTIYF
TGCAGTGCTAGACCCCGACAGGGCTCTGGAAACACCATATATTTT
>TRBJ2-2|few|13|TRBV6-1|.
CASSSRTIGELFF
TGTGCCAGCAGTTCCCGGACCATCGGGGAGCTGTTTTTT
>TRBJ2-1|.|17|TRBV5-6|TRBD2
CASSAGPRTSGAGEQFF
TGTGCCAGCAGCGCCGGGCCGAGGACTAGCGGGGCGGGTGAGCAGTTCTTC
>TRBJ1-6|few|14|TRBV5-1|.
CASSLGRENSPLHF
TGCGCCAGCAGCTTGGGCCGAGAGAATTCACCCCTCCACTTT
>TRBJ1-4|.|14|TRBV10-3|.
CAISDNGPPEKLFF
TGTGCCATCAGTGATAACGGCCCCCCAGAAAAACTGTTTTTT